The entry that follows covers one T cell receptor (beta chain) sequence. The V gene's germline CDR1 is SNHLY and CDR2 FYNNEI. J gave up 8 bases and V 5 bases, and 5 bases lay outside the gene matches. The CDR3 totals 13 residues. The sample belongs to a study of early T cells in non-severe SARS-CoV-2 infection. Individual cDNA molecules received unique molecular identifiers during library preparation. TCRdb redid the calling of the 5' RACE reads with MiXCR, one entry per CDR3 protein. The sample holds more than 60,000 distinct CDR3 sequences; approximately 13% are singletons and the top ten take 6%. The V and J genes are TRBV2 and TRBJ1-4; TRBD1 agrees at 7 bases. Sequencing input: whole blood. The sequence came from an adult who was a healthcare worker with PCR-confirmed SARS-CoV-2 infection or an uninfected control (not recorded which). CDR3 nucleotides: TGTGCCAGCAGTTTTACAGGGGTAGAAAAACTGTTTTTT. Its translation: CASSFTGVEKLFF.